Presented here are 13 T cell receptor beta chains from one specimen sequenced in a study of cytomegalovirus exposure and HLA in healthy donors. A multiplex PCR was run with 60 Vbeta primers and 13 Jbeta primers. TCRdb keeps only in-frame clones here, not all; method: immunoSEQ multiplex PCR. The sample comprises around 140,000 clones, more than 75% of which are singletons, and 3% to 3.5% rests with the top ten. Sequenced sample: PBMCs. These receptors were collected from a man between 18 and 29 years old in good health and CMV-seropositive.

The chain couples TRBV27 to TRBJ2-7; TRBD1 aligns across 7 bases. This CDR3 comprises 14 residues. Trimming cost V 6 bases and J 3 bases; bases outside gene matches: 8. Germline CDR1 and CDR2: MNHEY and SMNVEV (reference sequence). For the CDR3, the DNA is TGTGCCAGCAGACTGAGCAGGGGGTTCTACGAGCAGTACTTC. Amino acids: CASRLSRGFYEQYF.

The rearrangement links TRBV29-1 to TRBJ2-7, with 11 bases matching TRBD1. Germline V gene sequence: CDR1 SQVTM, CDR2 ANQGSEA. There are 13 residues in the CDR3. The J segment lost 7 bases and the V segment lost 5 bases, leaving 7 bases of the junction unmatched. CDR3: CSVSGTGGQEQYF. The CDR3 DNA reads TGCAGCGTTTCGGGGACAGGGGGTCAAGAGCAGTACTTC.

The CDR3, as DNA: TGTGCCAGCAGCTTAGTTCAACGGGGGGGACTGAACACTGAAGCTTTCTTT. Amino acid sequence: CASSLVQRGGLNTEAFF. The V and J genes are TRBV7-6 and TRBJ1-1; perhaps TRBD1 as D (5 bases). The CDR3 has 17 amino acids. The V end lost 1 base, the J end lost 0 bases, and 15 bases lay between the germline ends. Looked up from germline, CDR1 is SGHVS and CDR2 is FNYEAQ.

This chain connects TRBV14 to TRBJ1-4; TRBD1 matches at 7 bases. V was clipped by 4 bases and J by 7 bases; unmatched bases: 12. Germline CDR1 reads SGHDN; CDR2 reads FVKESK. The CDR3 is made up of 16 amino acids. The CDR3 region is CASSLRTGVGVEKLFF. Written as DNA, the CDR3 is TGTGCCAGCAGCCTCAGAACAGGGGTCGGCGTTGAAAAACTGTTTTTT. Drawing the rest from reference TRBV14 and TRBJ1-4, the complete variable domain is EAGVTQFPSHSVIEKGQTVTLRCDPISGHDNLYWYRRVMGKEIKFLLHFVKESKQDESGMPNNRFLAERTGGTYSTLKVQPAELEDSGVYFCASSLRTGVGVEKLFFGSGTQLSVL.

This chain connects TRBV13 to TRBJ2-5; 7 bases fit TRBD1. From germline, CDR1 is PRHDT and CDR2 FYEKMQ (reference sequence). The ends lost 5 bases at V and 0 bases at J; junction bases unmatched: 3. This CDR3 comprises 14 residues. CDR3 amino acids: CASSQGQNQETQYF. The CDR3 region has the DNA TGTGCCAGCAGCCAGGGACAGAACCAAGAGACCCAGTACTTC.

This chain joins TRBV6-1 and TRBJ1-2, with a weak D call TRBD1 (5 bases). There are 15 residues in the CDR3. Trimming shortened V by 2 bases and J by 2 bases, and 12 bases separated the two germline ends. Germline assignment: CDR1 MNHNS and CDR2 SASEGT. The CDR3 coding sequence is TGTGCCAGCAGTGAAATGATAAGGGGAAACTATGGCTACACCTTC. This codes for CASSEMIRGNYGYTF.

This chain links TRBV6-6 with TRBJ2-2; 8 nucleotides match TRBD1. Germline CDR1 is MNHNY and CDR2 is SVGAGI (reference sequence). This CDR3 is 16 amino acids long. With 4 bases clipped from V and 4 bases from J, the junction kept 8 bases outside the gene matches. The chain's CDR3 is CASSSGQEILTGELFF. The DNA of the CDR3 is TGTGCCAGCAGTTCGGGACAGGAGATACTCACCGGGGAGCTGTTTTTT.

The V and J genes are TRBV6-5 and TRBJ1-1; tentative D call: TRBD1 (5 bases). CDR3 length equals 13 residues. V was trimmed by 4 bases and J by 5 bases, leaving 11 bases between them. Germline V gene sequence: CDR1 MNHEY, CDR2 SVGAGI. The CDR3: CASSSRGTTEAFF. DNA of the CDR3: TGTGCCAGCAGTTCCCGGGGGACGACTGAAGCTTTCTTT.

This clone was counted between two and nine times. J is TRBJ2-7 and V is TRBV6-1, with D possibly matching TRBD1 (5 bases). Between the trimmed V and J ends, which lost 2 bases and 3 bases, there was a span of 11 bases. The CDR3 length is 14 residues. Germline V lookup: CDR1 MNHNS, CDR2 SASEGT. The CDR3 region is CASSESWGGYEQYF. Written as DNA, the CDR3 is TGTGCCAGCAGTGAAAGTTGGGGCGGCTACGAGCAGTACTTC.

The chain combines TRBV7-9 with TRBJ1-3; 8 bases agree with TRBD1. CDR3 size: 17 residues. Per the germline V gene, CDR1 is SEHNR and CDR2 is FQNEAQ (reference sequence). J gave up 0 bases and V 5 bases, and 9 bases lay outside the gene matches. DNA for the CDR3: TGTGCCAGCAGCCTTCGTGTGGGACAGGACTCTGGAAACACCATATATTTT. Its protein is CASSLRVGQDSGNTIYF.

V and J are TRBV9 and TRBJ1-2, with D possibly matching TRBD1 (6 bases). The CDR3 runs to 15 residues. The V end was cut by 0 bases, the J end by 4 bases, with 13 bases between. Germline assignment: CDR1 SGDLS and CDR2 YYNGEE. The CDR3 coding sequence is TGTGCCAGCAGCGTAGAGGCAGGGGCCGGCTATGGCTACACCTTC. As protein: CASSVEAGAGYGYTF.

The chain combines TRBV4-2 with TRBJ1-2, with a tentative D call TRBD1 (6 bases). This CDR3 region has 17 residues. Trimming pared 0 bases from V and 4 bases from J, leaving 18 bases between. Germline V lookup: CDR1 LGHNA, CDR2 YNFKEQ. The CDR3 DNA is TGTGCCAGCAGCCAAGAAATTCCCGGGACAAAACTCTATGGCTACACCTTC. Encoded protein: CASSQEIPGTKLYGYTF.

V is TRBV7-9 and J is TRBJ1-1; D is unresolved. The germline gives CDR1 SEHNR, CDR2 FQNEAQ (reference sequence). The CDR3 runs to 11 residues. Trimming removed 5 bases from V and 8 bases from J, with 9 bases in between. The CDR3: CASSTSPEAFF. CDR3 in DNA: TGTGCCAGCAGCACTTCACCCGAAGCTTTCTTT.